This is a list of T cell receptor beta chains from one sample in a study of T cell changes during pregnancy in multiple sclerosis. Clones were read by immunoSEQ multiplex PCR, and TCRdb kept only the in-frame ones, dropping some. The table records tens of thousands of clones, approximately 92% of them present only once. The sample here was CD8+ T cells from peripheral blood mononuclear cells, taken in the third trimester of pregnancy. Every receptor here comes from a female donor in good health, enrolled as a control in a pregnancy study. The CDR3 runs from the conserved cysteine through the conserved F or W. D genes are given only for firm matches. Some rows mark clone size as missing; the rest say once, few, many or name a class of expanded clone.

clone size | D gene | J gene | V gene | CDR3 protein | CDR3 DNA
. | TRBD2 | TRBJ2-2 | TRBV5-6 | CASSLGLAGNTGELFF | TGTGCCAGCAGCTTGGGGCTAGCGGGGAACACCGGGGAGCTGTTTTTT
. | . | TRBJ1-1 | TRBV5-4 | CASSLAGWNTEAFF | TGTGCCAGCAGCTTGGCCGGGTGGAACACTGAAGCTTTCTTT
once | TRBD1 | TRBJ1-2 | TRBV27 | CASRGQGFYGYTF | TGTGCCAGCAGAGGACAGGGGTTCTATGGCTACACCTTC
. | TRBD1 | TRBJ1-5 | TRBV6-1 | CASNRDRGNQPQHF | TGTGCCAGCAACAGGGACAGGGGCAATCAGCCCCAGCATTTT
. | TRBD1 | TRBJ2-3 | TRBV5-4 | CASSSEPDRVASTDTQYF | TGTGCCAGCAGCAGTGAACCGGACAGGGTCGCTAGCACAGATACGCAGTATTTT
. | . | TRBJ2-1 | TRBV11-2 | CASSTDFLPYNEQFF | TGTGCCAGCAGCACGGACTTCCTTCCCTACAATGAGCAGTTCTTC
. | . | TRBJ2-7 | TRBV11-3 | CASSPSVEQYF | TGTGCCAGCAGCCCGTCCGTCGAGCAGTACTTC
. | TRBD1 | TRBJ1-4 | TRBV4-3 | CASSQGQAHEKLFF | TGCGCCAGCAGCCAGGGACAGGCACATGAAAAACTGTTTTTT
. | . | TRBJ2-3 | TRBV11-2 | CASSLGGISTDTQYF | TGTGCCAGCAGCTTAGGCGGGATCAGCACAGATACGCAGTATTTT
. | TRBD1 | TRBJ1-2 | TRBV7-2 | CASSGTGEHTF | TGTGCCAGCAGCGGTACAGGGGAACACACCTTC
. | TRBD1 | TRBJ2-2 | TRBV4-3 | CASSRNRGPAGELFF | TGCGCCAGCAGCCGGAACAGGGGGCCGGCCGGGGAGCTGTTTTTT
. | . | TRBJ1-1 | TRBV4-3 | CASSQAPSTGSTEAFF | TGCGCCAGCAGCCAAGCCCCCTCTACGGGGAGCACTGAAGCTTTCTTT
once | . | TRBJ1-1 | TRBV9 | CASSADSLEAFF | TGTGCCAGCAGCGCCGACAGCCTTGAAGCTTTCTTT
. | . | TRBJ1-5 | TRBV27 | CASRVVQGSNQPQHF | TGTGCCAGCCGCGTTGTTCAGGGTAGTAATCAGCCCCAGCATTTT
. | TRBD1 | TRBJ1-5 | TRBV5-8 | CASSPRDRGDQPQHF | TGTGCCAGCAGCCCCCGGGACAGGGGAGACCAGCCCCAGCATTTT
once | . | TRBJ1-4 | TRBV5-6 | CASSLEVAANEKLFF | TGTGCCAGCAGCTTGGAAGTGGCAGCTAATGAAAAACTGTTTTTT
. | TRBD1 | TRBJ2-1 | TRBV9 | CASSSGQGSYEQFF | TGTGCCAGCAGCTCGGGACAGGGGTCTTATGAGCAGTTCTTC
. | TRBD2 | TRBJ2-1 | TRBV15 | CATSRSGGAFHEQFF | TGTGCCACCAGCAGAAGCGGGGGGGCCTTCCATGAGCAGTTCTTC
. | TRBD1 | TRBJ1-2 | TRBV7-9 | CASSSLTYDRDGYTF | TGTGCCAGCAGCTCCCTTACATATGACAGGGATGGCTACACCTTC
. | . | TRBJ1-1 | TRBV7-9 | CASSLVQGDTEAFF | TGTGCCAGCAGCTTAGTCCAGGGCGACACTGAAGCTTTCTTT
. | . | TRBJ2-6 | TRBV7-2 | CASSPTGGGYGANVLTF | TGTGCCAGCAGCCCTACCGGAGGGGGCTATGGGGCCAACGTCCTGACTTTC
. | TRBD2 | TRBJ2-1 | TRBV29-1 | CSVVWLAGGDEQFF | TGCAGCGTTGTGTGGCTAGCGGGGGGGGATGAGCAGTTCTTC
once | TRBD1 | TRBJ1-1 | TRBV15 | CAIRSTTGMNTEAFF | TGTGCCATTCGTTCAACGACAGGGATGAACACTGAAGCTTTCTTT
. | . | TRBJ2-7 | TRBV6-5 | CASSYSNRPTYEQYF | TGTGCCAGCAGTTACTCAAACAGACCAACCTACGAGCAGTACTTC
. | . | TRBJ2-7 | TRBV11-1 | CASSLAQLAPEQYF | TGTGCCAGCAGCTTAGCTCAATTGGCTCCCGAGCAGTACTTC
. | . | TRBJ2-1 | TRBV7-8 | CASSLGHSEQFF | TGTGCCAGCAGCTTAGGACATTCTGAGCAGTTCTTC